Listed here is a single TCR beta chain. This specimen comes from a study of blood T cell repertoires in COVID-19. The germline V and J ends were trimmed by 0 bases and 0 bases, with 10 bases remaining between them. CDR1 is SGHTS, CDR2 YDEGEE, per germline. The CDR3 covers 16 residues. Profiling relied on immunoSEQ multiplex PCR, and the TCRdb table lists in-frame clones only, not all of them. This table holds 55,000 to 70,000 clones, about nine tenths found once. This chain connects TRBV5-8 to TRBJ1-5; tentative D call: TRBD1 (5 bases). This receptor was identified in a woman between 50 and 59 years old with active or convalescent COVID-19. What was sequenced was peripheral blood. The DNA of the CDR3 is TGTGCCAGCAGCTTGGGGAGGGGCTATAGCAATCAGCCCCAGCATTTT. It specifies CASSLGRGYSNQPQHF.